This T cell receptor beta chain derives from a study of blood T cell repertoires in COVID-19. Study context: COVID-19 samples collected from the United States, Italy and Spain covered acute and convalescent phases. T cells, B-cell-depleted T cells, or PBMCs provided the cDNA or gDNA that served as material.

CDR1 is SQVTM and CDR2 is ANQGSEA in the germline V gene. V lost 5 bases to trimming and J lost 5 bases; unmatched junction nucleotides: 6. This CDR3 has 13 residues. How the authors handled the data: Amplification of reference gene primers provided the estimated nucleated cell counts. Only in-frame clones appear in the TCRdb table, and some are missing; sequencing was by immunoSEQ multiplex PCR. V, J and clone size were drawn from that table, and D and trimming were deduced from the DNA. The table has 200,000 to 250,000 clones, under 90% seen once. This chain connects TRBV29-1 to TRBJ1-1; 9 bases line up with TRBD1. This sequence originates from a woman aged 80 or over with active or convalescent COVID-19. Specimen: peripheral blood. Here the CDR3 reads CSVSDRGSTEAFF. The CDR3 DNA sequence: TGCAGCGTTTCGGACAGGGGAAGTACTGAAGCTTTCTTT.